What follows are 23 T cell receptor beta chains derived from one specimen sequenced in a study of sequential checkpoint blockade in melanoma. Some clones are missing from TCRdb's copy, which holds only in-frame ones; the method was immunoSEQ multiplex PCR. Of 20,000 to 25,000 clones in the sample, around 80% are singletons; the top ten hold 11%. Treatment indicated: randomized to nivolumab then ipilimumab (arm A) or the reverse (arm B). The starting material was CD8+ T cells sorted from blood (inferred from file names), obtained from a patient given nivolumab and ipilimumab in sequence. The receptors derive from a human donor with melanoma.

The chain uses TRBV7-9 and TRBJ2-7; 7 bases map to TRBD1. The CDR3 covers 14 residues. Per the germline V gene, CDR1 is SEHNR and CDR2 is FQNEAQ (reference sequence). V was clipped by 5 bases and J by 5 bases; unmatched bases: 9. In DNA form, the CDR3 reads TGTGCCAGCAGCCGTCGACAGGGTCGGGACGAGCAGTACTTC. It yields the protein CASSRRQGRDEQYF.

The chain couples TRBV5-1 to TRBJ2-7; 13 nucleotides match TRBD2. The CDR3 spans 13 residues. Looked up from germline, CDR1 is SGHRS and CDR2 is YFSETQ. The V gene end was trimmed by 4 bases and the J gene end by 8 bases; junction bases not matched to a gene: 3. CDR3 region: CASSPGTSGKQYF. The CDR3 DNA reads as TGCGCCAGCAGCCCGGGGACTAGCGGGAAGCAGTACTTC. The full variable domain, its missing parts supplied by reference TRBV5-1 and TRBJ2-7, is KAGVTQTPRYLIKTRGQQVTLSCSPISGHRSVSWYQQTPGQGLQFLFEYFSETQRNKGNFPGRFSGRQFSNSRSEMNVSTLELGDSALYLCASSPGTSGKQYFGPGTRLTVT.

The chain links TRBV7-9 to TRBJ1-2; 8 bases line up with TRBD1. Trimming took 3 bases from V and 5 from J; bases not matched to a gene: 5. CDR3 length: 14 residues. Germline CDR1 is SEHNR and CDR2 is FQNEAQ (reference sequence). CDR3 residues: CASSFVTGDYGYTF. CDR3 coding DNA: TGTGCCAGCAGCTTCGTGACAGGGGATTATGGCTACACCTTC.

The rearrangement joins TRBV28 to TRBJ1-2; D remains unclear. The V gene lost 3 bases and the J gene lost 7 bases, with 12 bases spanning the gap. This CDR3 comprises 13 residues. Germline lookup yields CDR1 MDHEN and CDR2 SYDVKM. CDR3 coding DNA: TGTGCCAGCAGTTTGGGAGGGATCCCTGGCTACACCTTC. As protein: CASSLGGIPGYTF.

The chain recombines TRBV6-1 with TRBJ1-1; no clear D. The germline CDR1 and CDR2 sequences are MNHNS and SASEGT. The length of the CDR3 is 14 residues. Trimming cost V 6 bases and J 0 bases, with 11 bases left between them. This chain's CDR3 is CASRSRGVNTEAFF. Written as DNA, the CDR3 is TGTGCCAGCAGGAGTCGGGGAGTGAACACTGAAGCTTTCTTT.

This chain uses TRBV4-3 with TRBJ2-1; TRBD2 agrees at 9 bases. The ends lost 1 base at V and 3 bases at J; junction bases unmatched: 7. The CDR3 sequence is 17 residues long. Germline CDR1 LGHNA, CDR2 YSLEER. The CDR3 loop reads CASSQGPAGGLYNEQFF. The DNA of the CDR3 is TGCGCCAGCAGCCAAGGTCCAGCGGGAGGACTCTACAATGAGCAGTTCTTC.

With regard to this clone: At one end, the junction sequence differs from germline, possibly due to a read error. This chain joins TRBV7-9 and TRBJ1-3; unclear D gene. The germline V gene has CDR1 SEHNR and CDR2 FQNEAQ (reference sequence). The length of the CDR3 is 17 residues. CDR3 amino acids: CASNLVHGGGSGNTIYF. In DNA, the CDR3 is TGTGCCAGCAACTTAGTACATGGTGGAGGTTCCGGAAACACCATATATTTT. The full variable domain, with the rest looked up from reference TRBV7-9 and TRBJ1-3, is DTGVSQNPRHKITKRGQNVTFRCDPISEHNRLYWYRQTLGQGPEFLTYFQNEAQLEKSRLLSDRFSAERPKGSFSTLEIQRTEQGDSAMYLCASNLVHGGGSGNTIYFGEGSWLTVV.

The rearrangement joins TRBV19 to TRBJ1-1, with 9 bases identical to TRBD1. This CDR3 has 17 amino acids. Trimming removed 4 bases from V and 1 base from J; junction bases left unmatched: 10. Germline CDR1 is LNHDA and CDR2 is SQIVND (reference sequence). The CDR3 region is CASSKRQGGLGNTEAFF. CDR3 coding DNA: TGTGCCAGTAGTAAAAGACAGGGGGGCTTGGGGAACACTGAAGCTTTCTTT.

With regard to this clone: Germline is not matched at one junction end, which may reflect a read error. The chain joins TRBV7-2 to TRBJ2-3, with TRBD2 matching 10 bases. Germline-derived CDR1 and CDR2 are SGHTA and FQGNSA. The CDR3 has 15 residues. The CDR3 region has the DNA TGTGCCAGCAGCCTAGCGGGAGTCCGAGCAGATACGCAGTATTTT. This gives the protein CASSLAGVRADTQYF.

V gene TRBV27 combines with J gene TRBJ2-2, with a possible D match to TRBD1 (5 bases). Per germline, CDR1 MNHEY and CDR2 SMNVEV (reference sequence). The CDR3 sequence is 18 residues long. The V gene lost 0 bases and the J gene lost 4 bases, with 18 bases spanning the gap. The CDR3: CASSLSGHGARGTGELFF. The CDR3 DNA reads TGTGCCAGCAGTTTATCCGGCCATGGGGCGCGCGGCACCGGGGAGCTGTTTTTT.

This CDR3 is CASTKGPISYEQYF. CDR3 bases: TGTGCCAGCACTAAGGGGCCTATCTCCTACGAGCAGTACTTC. J is TRBJ2-7 and V is TRBV7-6; possibly TRBD1 for D (5 bases). The germline gives CDR1 SGHVS, CDR2 FNYEAQ. This CDR3 comprises 14 residues. V gave up 7 bases and J gave up 0 bases, with 13 bases separating them.

The chain recombines TRBV30 with TRBJ1-2, with D perhaps TRBD1 (6 bases). Trimming cost V 0 bases and J 6 bases, with 11 bases left between them. CDR1 is GTSNPN, CDR2 SVGIG, per germline (reference sequence). The CDR3 is 13 residues long. Written as DNA, the CDR3 is TGTGCCTGGAGTGTGAACAGGGTCCATGGCTACACCTTC. This gives the protein CAWSVNRVHGYTF.

This chain connects TRBV30 to TRBJ2-5, with 10 bases fitting TRBD2. Germline V gives CDR1 GTSNPN, CDR2 SVGIG (reference sequence). The CDR3 spans 14 residues. J gave up 5 bases and V 6 bases, and 9 bases lay outside the gene matches. The CDR3 loop reads CACPSLAGDETQYF. The CDR3, as DNA: TGTGCCTGCCCCTCGCTAGCGGGAGATGAGACCCAGTACTTC.

The chain links TRBV18 to TRBJ1-3; TRBD1 agrees at 9 bases. CDR1 and CDR2 (germline): KGHSH, LQKENI. This CDR3 is 17 amino acids long. The J segment lost 0 bases and the V segment lost 1 base, leaving 4 bases of the junction unmatched. DNA for the CDR3: TGTGCCAGCTCACCACAGCAACAGGGGGCCTCTGGAAACACCATATATTTT. Protein: CASSPQQQGASGNTIYF.

The V call is TRBV15, the J call TRBJ2-5, with 8 nucleotides matching TRBD1. The closer fit of TRBJ2-7 to the DNA end suggests the J call may be wrong. The CDR3 consists of 14 residues. The germline gives CDR1 LNHNV, CDR2 YYDKDF (reference sequence). The CDR3: CATSNRQGTYEQYF. The CDR3 nucleotides read TGTGCCACCAGCAATCGACAGGGGACCTACGAGCAGTACTTC.

This clone has just one count. The rearrangement uses TRBV7-2 and TRBJ2-1; 8 nucleotides agree with TRBD2. Germline-derived CDR1 and CDR2 are SGHTA and FQGNSA. V gave up 5 bases and J gave up 3 bases; unmatched junction bases: 6. The CDR3 sequence is 15 residues long. The CDR3 bases are TGTGCCAGCAGCCAGGACACTAGCGGCTACAATGAGCAGTTCTTC. This codes for CASSQDTSGYNEQFF.

The rearrangement joins TRBV14 to TRBJ1-5; weak D call: TRBD1 (6 bases). The CDR3 has 13 residues. V dropped 3 bases and J dropped 6 bases, with 9 bases sitting between them. Per germline, CDR1 SGHDN and CDR2 FVKESK. In DNA, the CDR3 is TGTGCCAGCAGCCAGGGGGCAAGTCAGCCCCAGCATTTT. Amino acid sequence: CASSQGASQPQHF.

The rearrangement links TRBV7-2 to TRBJ2-3, with D uncertain. V was shortened by 7 bases and J by 10 bases, with 12 bases between the two germline ends. Germline V gives CDR1 SGHTA, CDR2 FQGNSA. The CDR3 runs to 11 residues. The CDR3 reads CASTPGRSQYF. CDR3 nucleotide sequence: TGTGCCAGCACCCCTGGCAGATCGCAGTATTTT.

V is TRBV28 and J is TRBJ2-7; D possibly corresponds to TRBD2 (6 bases). Trimming took 9 bases from V and 1 from J, leaving 22 bases between them. The CDR3 loop spans 16 amino acids. CDR1 MDHEN and CDR2 SYDVKM come from the germline V gene. The CDR3 sequence: CARRLGKVGGSYEQYF. CDR3 sequence (DNA): TGTGCCAGGAGGTTGGGAAAGGTGGGGGGTTCCTACGAGCAGTACTTC.

The CDR3 nucleotides read TGTGCCAGCAGCTCGAGGGGACAGGTATATAGCAATCAGCCCCAGCATTTT. Translated: CASSSRGQVYSNQPQHF. The rearrangement uses TRBV5-8 and TRBJ1-5; 8 bases align to TRBD1. CDR3 length: 17 residues. V was pared by 3 bases and J by 0 bases, with 8 bases of the junction left unmatched. CDR1 is SGHTS and CDR2 is YDEGEE in the germline V gene.

Only a few counts were recorded for this clone. The rearrangement links TRBV28 to TRBJ1-5, with TRBD1 matching 7 bases. Germline assignment: CDR1 MDHEN and CDR2 SYDVKM. V was clipped by 6 bases and J by 7 bases; unmatched bases: 15. The CDR3 consists of 16 residues. CDR3 loop: CASSHLGQEVIQPQHF. In nucleotides, the CDR3 is TGTGCCAGCAGCCACCTCGGACAGGAGGTTATACAGCCCCAGCATTTT.

The gene calls are TRBV4-2 and TRBJ2-2; maybe TRBD1 (5 bases). Germline V gene lookup returns CDR1 LGHNA and CDR2 YNFKEQ. The CDR3 runs 16 residues. Deletions cut 1 base from V and 5 bases from J, with 14 bases between. CDR3 protein: CASSQGSPGQTGELFF. In DNA form, the CDR3 reads TGTGCCAGCAGCCAAGGGTCGCCAGGGCAGACCGGGGAGCTGTTTTTT.

CDR3 sequence (DNA): TGTGCCAGCAGCTTAGCTTCACAGGGCAATGAAAAACTGTTTTTT. This gives the protein CASSLASQGNEKLFF. The chain has TRBV7-9 and TRBJ1-4, with a weak D call TRBD1 (6 bases). The germline V and J ends were trimmed by 0 bases and 5 bases, with 10 bases remaining between them. CDR1 SEHNR and CDR2 FQNEAQ come from the germline V gene (reference sequence). The CDR3 length is 15 residues.